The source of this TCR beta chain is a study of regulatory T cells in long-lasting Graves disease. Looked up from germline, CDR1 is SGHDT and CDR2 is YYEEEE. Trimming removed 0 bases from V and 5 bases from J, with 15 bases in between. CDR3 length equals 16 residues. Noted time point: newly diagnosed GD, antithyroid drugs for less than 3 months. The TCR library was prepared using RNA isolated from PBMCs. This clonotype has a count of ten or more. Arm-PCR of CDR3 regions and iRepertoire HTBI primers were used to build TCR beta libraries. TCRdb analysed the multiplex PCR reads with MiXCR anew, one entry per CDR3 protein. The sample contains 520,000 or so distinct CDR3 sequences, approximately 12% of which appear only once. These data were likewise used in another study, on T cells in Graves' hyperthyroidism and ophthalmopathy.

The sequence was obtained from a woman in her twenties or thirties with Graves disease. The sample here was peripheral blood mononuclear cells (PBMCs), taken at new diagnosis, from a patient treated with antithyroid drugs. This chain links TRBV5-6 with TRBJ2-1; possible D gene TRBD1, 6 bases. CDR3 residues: CASSLARDIAHNEQFF. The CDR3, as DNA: TGTGCCAGCAGCTTGGCTCGGGACATAGCCCACAATGAGCAGTTCTTC.